The T cell receptor beta chain under discussion was sequenced for a study of radiotherapy plus CTLA-4 blockade in lung cancer. The overall study: Around 19% of enrolled patients responded objectively, and more than 25% had disease control.

Points from the study as a whole: An expansion of tumor-derived TCR clones occurred in blood after radiotherapy plus ipilimumab.

With respect to this clone: As yet, its antigen is unknown.

The table came from immunoSEQ multiplex PCR; TCRdb's copy has only in-frame clones and leaves some out. Here the sample spans tens of thousands of clones, 65% to 90% being singletons. This TCR was sampled from a human donor with non-small cell lung cancer whose response to radiotherapy plus ipilimumab could not be evaluated. This sample comprised peripheral blood, obtained from a patient treated with radiotherapy plus ipilimumab.

CDR3 residues: CASSLGTSGGGGTDTQYF. DNA for the CDR3: TGTGCCAGCAGCCTCGGGACTAGCGGTGGTGGGGGCACAGATACGCAGTATTTT. This chain connects TRBV5-6 to TRBJ2-3; 11 bases are a match to TRBD2. The CDR3 length is 18 residues. V lost 4 bases, J lost 1 base, and 11 bases stayed unmatched. Looked up from germline, CDR1 is SGHDT and CDR2 is YYEEEE.